This T cell receptor (beta chain) was captured by sequencing in a study of blood T cell repertoires in COVID-19 (TCRdb year 2020). Turning to the overall study: The collaborator samples originated in the United States, Italy and Spain and spanned the acute and convalescent phases of COVID-19. Samples came from the ongoing ImmuneRACE study (first 160 participants) plus 1,254 subjects from 6 global collaborators. The prospective study material was composed of cDNA or gDNA derived from T cells, B-cell-depleted T cells, or PBMCs. The dataset comprised deeply sampled blood TCRbeta repertoires from subjects exposed to, actively infected with, or recovered from COVID-19. A freely available public database, intended as a resource for researchers studying the immune response to SARS-CoV-2, is where the repertoires were released. A de-identified subject ID, COVID-19 status, age in years and sex were almost always included in the sample metadata. Where available, HLA class I and class II types were obtained from metadata supplied by the sample provider rather than from assay-based typing. Study-wide findings and limitations: Clinical and demographic metadata were provided uncurated, with the amount varying by source and participant.

With respect to this clone: Its antigen is unknown. Base quality data are lacking; no much larger clone is found one base away.

TCRbeta CDR3 regions were amplified from genomic DNA by means of the immunoSEQ Assay, a bias-controlled multiplex PCR. In the source study's methods: The number of nucleated cells in each sample was estimated from the amplification of reference gene primers within the assay. To quantify the absolute abundance of each unique TCRbeta CDR3 rearrangement, sequence reads were collapsed and filtered. Productive Simpson clonality was computed per sample as the square root of Simpson's diversity index over productive rearrangements. The table comes from immuneACCESS by way of TCRdb, which keeps in-frame sequences with V and J called. Part of the clones is missing from these tables; in studies checked, under half for an unresolved V gene and the rest for unknown reasons. The V and J calls and clone size come from that table; D and trimming were worked out from the DNA. This sample lists 61,000 or so clones; approximately 82% were detected once. Of the sample, around 3.8% falls within the top ten clones.

The germline V gene encodes CDR1 MNHEY and CDR2 SVGAGI. Including cysteine and phenylalanine, the CDR3 has 13 amino acids. Of the read, only the CDR3 DNA is kept; its 39 bases are in frame from base 1. V is clipped by 4 bases and J by 10 bases, and the sequence between their germline boundaries is 14 bases long. The collaborating institutions used their own protocols to collect whole blood in K2EDTA tubes. For TCRbeta analysis, collaborators shipped samples as frozen whole blood, isolated PBMCs, or DNA extracted from either of those sample types. Sequences were obtained from peripheral blood. The clonotype comes from a woman at least 80 years old with acute or convalescent COVID-19. Here the chain combines TRBV6-5 and TRBJ2-1; TRBD2 could be the D gene, as 6 bases match. The CDR3 corresponds to CASSSASTREQFF. The nucleotide sequence reads as follows: TGTGCCAGCAGTTCTGCTTCGACTAGAGAGCAGTTCTTC.